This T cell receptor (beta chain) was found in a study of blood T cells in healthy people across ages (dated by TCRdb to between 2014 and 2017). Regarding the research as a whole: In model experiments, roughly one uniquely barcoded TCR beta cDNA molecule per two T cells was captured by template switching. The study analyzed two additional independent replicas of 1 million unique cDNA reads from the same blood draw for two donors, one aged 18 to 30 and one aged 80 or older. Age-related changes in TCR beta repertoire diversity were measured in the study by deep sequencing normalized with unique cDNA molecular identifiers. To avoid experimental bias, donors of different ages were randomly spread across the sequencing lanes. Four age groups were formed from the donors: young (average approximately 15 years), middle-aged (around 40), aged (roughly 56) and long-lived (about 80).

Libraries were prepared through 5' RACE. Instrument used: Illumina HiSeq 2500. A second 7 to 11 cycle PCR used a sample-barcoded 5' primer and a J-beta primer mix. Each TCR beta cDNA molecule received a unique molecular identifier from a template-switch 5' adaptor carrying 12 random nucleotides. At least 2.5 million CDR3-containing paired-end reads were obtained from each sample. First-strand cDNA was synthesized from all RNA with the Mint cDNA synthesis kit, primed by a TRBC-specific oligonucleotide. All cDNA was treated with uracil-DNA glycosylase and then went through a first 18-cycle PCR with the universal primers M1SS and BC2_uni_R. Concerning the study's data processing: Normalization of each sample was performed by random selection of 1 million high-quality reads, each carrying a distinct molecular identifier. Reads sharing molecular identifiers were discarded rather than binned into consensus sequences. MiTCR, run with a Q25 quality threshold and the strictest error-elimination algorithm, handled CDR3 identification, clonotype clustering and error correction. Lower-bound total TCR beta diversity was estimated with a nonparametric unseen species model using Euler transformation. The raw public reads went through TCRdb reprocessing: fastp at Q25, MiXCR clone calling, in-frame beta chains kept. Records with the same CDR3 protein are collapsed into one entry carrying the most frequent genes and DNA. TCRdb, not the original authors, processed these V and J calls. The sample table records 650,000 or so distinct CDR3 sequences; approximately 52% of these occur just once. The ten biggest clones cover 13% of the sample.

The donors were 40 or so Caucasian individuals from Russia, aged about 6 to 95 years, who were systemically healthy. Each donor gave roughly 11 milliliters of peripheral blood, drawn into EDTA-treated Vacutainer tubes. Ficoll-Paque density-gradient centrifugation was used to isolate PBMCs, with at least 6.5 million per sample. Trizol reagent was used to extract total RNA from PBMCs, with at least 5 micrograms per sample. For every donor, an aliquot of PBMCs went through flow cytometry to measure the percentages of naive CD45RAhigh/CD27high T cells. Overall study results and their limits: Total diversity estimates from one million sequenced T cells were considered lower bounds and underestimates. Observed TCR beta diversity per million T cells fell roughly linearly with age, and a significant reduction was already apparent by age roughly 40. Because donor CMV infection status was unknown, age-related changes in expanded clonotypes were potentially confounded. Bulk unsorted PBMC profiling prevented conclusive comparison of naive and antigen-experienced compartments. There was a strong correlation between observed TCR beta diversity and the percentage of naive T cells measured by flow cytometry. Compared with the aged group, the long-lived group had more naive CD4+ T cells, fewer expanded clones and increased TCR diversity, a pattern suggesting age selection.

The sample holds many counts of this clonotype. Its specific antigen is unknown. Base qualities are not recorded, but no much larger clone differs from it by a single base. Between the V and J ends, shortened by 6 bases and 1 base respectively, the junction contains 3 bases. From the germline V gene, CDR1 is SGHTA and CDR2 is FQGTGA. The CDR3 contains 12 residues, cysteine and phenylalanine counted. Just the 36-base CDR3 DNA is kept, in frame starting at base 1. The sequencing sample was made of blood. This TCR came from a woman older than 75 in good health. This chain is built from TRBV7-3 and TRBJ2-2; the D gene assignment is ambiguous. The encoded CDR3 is CASRRNTGELFF. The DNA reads TGTGCCAGCAGACGGAACACCGGGGAGCTGTTTTTT.